The T cell receptor (beta chain) under discussion was sequenced for a study of cytomegalovirus exposure and HLA in healthy donors. For the study at large: A prior analysis found about 110 million unique TCR beta sequences from 170 million or so T cells. Counted in an early data release were approximately 85 million unique TCRs from HLA-typed donors.

Of note for this clone: In the same sample, other DNA sequences code for this CDR3.

The PCR contained 60 Vbeta and 13 Jbeta primers. Profiled with immunoSEQ multiplex PCR; TCRdb holds only in-frame clones, not every one. The sample includes about 100,000 clones, approximately 72% seen only once; the top ten take roughly an eighth. Germline V gives CDR1 SGHRS, CDR2 YFSETQ. Trimming pared 4 bases from V and 5 bases from J, leaving 12 bases between. This CDR3 is 13 amino acids long. The sequence derives from a male donor in good health and CMV-seropositive. The chain joins TRBV5-1 to TRBJ1-1; maybe TRBD1 (5 bases). The sample comprised PBMCs. CDR3 in DNA: TGCGCCAGCAGCCTGGGGGGGGGAACTGAAGCTTTCTTT. As protein: CASSLGGGTEAFF.